This T cell receptor (beta chain) derives from a study of beta chain features in type 1 diabetes. Study background: Cell yields, gender and age were similar in healthy donors and patients. Study-level findings and limits: Researchers report that Type 1 diabetes patients had moderately but significantly shorter TCRB CDR3s across all four CD4+ subsets.

For this clone: Antigen: not known.

The CDR3 totals 13 residues. V was trimmed by 6 bases and J by 3 bases, leaving 11 bases between them. CDR1 MDHEN and CDR2 SYDVKM come from the germline V gene. TCRB transcripts that were expressed got sequenced, as all of the isolated RNA had been reverse transcribed. This table comes from immunoSEQ multiplex PCR, and its TCRdb copy is limited to in-frame clones, with some not included. The sample has around 710,000 clones, around 11% seen once; the top ten hold more than 0.1%. The clonotype originates from a man between 25 and 39 years old with type 1 diabetes. Sample: naive CD4+ T cells from blood. This chain uses TRBV28 with TRBJ1-2; TRBD1 might be the D (6 bases). The DNA for the CDR3 is TGTGCCAGCAGAACGGGACAATACTATGGCTACACCTTC. It encodes CASRTGQYYGYTF.